This T cell receptor beta chain was sequenced in a study of graft-versus-host responses after intestinal transplantation. Study context: Transplantation in recipients was multivisceral, liver-intestinal, or isolated intestinal. Study-wide results and caveats: Allografts of one patient group, those with graft-donor T cell macrochimerism, had high graft-versus-host to host-versus-graft clonal ratios. There were GvH clones found in recipient marrow, and some of them appeared first in ileum or blood. Early after transplant, HvG declines were associated with peak levels of circulating GvH clones.

TCRdb's table, derived via immunoSEQ multiplex PCR, lists solely in-frame clones and lacks some. Seen here are roughly 100,000 clones, about 88% observed once, and the top ten hold roughly 0.9%. The CDR3 runs 15 residues. V dropped 3 bases and J dropped 1 base, with 12 bases sitting between them. Germline V lookup: CDR1 SGHRS, CDR2 YFSETQ. About this clone itself: What it recognizes is unknown.

The chain couples TRBV5-1 to TRBJ2-3; D is undetermined. The sequence was collected from a human donor who received an intestinal transplant. The sample consisted of unstimulated CD4+ T cells sorted from spleen or lymph node cells, taken before intestinal transplant. This CDR3 is CASSSQSRGTDTQYF. CDR3 coding DNA: TGCGCCAGCAGCTCACAGAGTCGTGGCACAGATACGCAGTATTTT.